One sample yielded the 17 T cell receptor beta chains listed below, sequenced in a study of vaccination effects on CD4 cells after COVID-19. The repertoire was sequenced with immunoSEQ multiplex PCR; TCRdb's copy has only in-frame clones and lacks some. The sample lists roughly 48,000 clones; 50% to 70% were seen once. Investigators separated out CD4+ T cells once around nine days of culture had passed. These TCRs are of unknown antigen specificity. The sample consisted of CD4+ T cells from PBMCs cultured without peptide, taken before COVID-19 vaccination. These receptors all stem from a human donor who received a COVID-19 vaccine.

This clone was observed a handful of times. The CDR3 reads CASSIGTWDTQYF. The CDR3 DNA reads TGTGCCAGTAGTATAGGAACTTGGGATACGCAGTATTTT. The chain couples TRBV19 to TRBJ2-3; D is unresolved. Looked up from germline, CDR1 is LNHDA and CDR2 is SQIVND (reference sequence). The CDR3 has 13 residues. V lost 1 base and J 6 bases, leaving 8 bases between the germline ends.

The chain links TRBV7-2 to TRBJ2-7; 9 nucleotides agree with TRBD1. This CDR3 region has 14 residues. V lost 5 bases and J lost 6; bases outside the gene matches: 8. In germline, CDR1 is SGHTA, CDR2 FQGNSA. Here the CDR3 reads CASSTWGQGGEQYF. The CDR3 region has the DNA TGTGCCAGCAGCACCTGGGGACAGGGCGGCGAGCAGTACTTC. Full variable domain (remainder filled in from reference TRBV7-2 and TRBJ2-7): GAGVSQSPSNKVTEKGKDVELRCDPISGHTALYWYRQSLGQGLEFLIYFQGNSAPDKSGLPSDRFSAERTGGSVSTLTIQRTQQEDSAVYLCASSTWGQGGEQYFGPGTRLTVT.

This chain's CDR3 is CASSLGWGAIAEKLFF. CDR3 sequence (DNA): TGCGCCAGCAGCTTGGGGTGGGGGGCGATTGCTGAGAAACTGTTTTTT. This chain links TRBV5-1 with TRBJ1-4; weak D call: TRBD1 (6 bases). CDR1 is SGHRS and CDR2 is YFSETQ in the germline V gene. The CDR3 consists of 16 residues. Trimming removed 0 bases at V and 11 bases at J, with 20 bases between. Based on the CDR3 plus reference TRBV5-1 and TRBJ1-4, the full variable domain is KAGVTQTPRYLIKTRGQQVTLSCSPISGHRSVSWYQQTPGQGLQFLFEYFSETQRNKGNFPGRFSGRQFSNSRSEMNVSTLELGDSALYLCASSLGWGAIAEKLFFGSGTQLSVL.

V and J are TRBV27 and TRBJ2-5; TRBD2 might be the D (6 bases). CDR1 and CDR2 from the germline V gene are MNHEY and SMNVEV (reference sequence). Deletions cut 6 bases from V and 2 bases from J, with 16 bases between. This CDR3 has 15 residues. The CDR3 DNA sequence: TGTGCCAGCAGCGGAGCCGGGGCGGGGCAAGAGACCCAGTACTTC. It yields the protein CASSGAGAGQETQYF.

The chain joins TRBV3-1 (or the pseudogene TRBV3-2) to TRBJ1-6; D remains unclear. The germline gives CDR1 LGHDT, CDR2 YNNKEL (reference sequence). Trimming took 4 bases from V and 7 from J, leaving 5 bases between them. CDR3 length equals 12 residues. CDR3 nucleotides: TGTGCCAGCAGCCTAAAGAATTCACCCCTCCACTTT. Its protein is CASSLKNSPLHF.

This clone has only a few counts. The genes are TRBV6-5 and TRBJ1-2; D is ambiguous. From germline, CDR1 is MNHEY and CDR2 SVGAGI. There are 13 residues in the CDR3. The V end lost 6 bases, the J end lost 2 bases, and 10 bases lay between the germline ends. The CDR3 DNA follows: TGTGCCAGCAGGCCGACTTTAAACTATGGCTACACCTTC. Amino acids: CASRPTLNYGYTF.

This chain joins TRBV7-3 and TRBJ2-3; a weak D match, TRBD2 (6 bases). With 4 bases removed from V and 4 bases from J, the gap between germline ends came to 15 bases. The CDR3 contains 15 residues. From germline, CDR1 is SGHTA and CDR2 FQGTGA. The CDR3 DNA is TGTGCCAGCAGCTGGGGGGTTGCGGCGGCAGATACGCAGTATTTT. Amino acid sequence: CASSWGVAAADTQYF.

This chain uses TRBV2 with TRBJ2-1; 8 bases are shared with TRBD2. Per the germline V gene, CDR1 is SNHLY and CDR2 is FYNNEI. The CDR3 totals 12 residues. V was pared by 8 bases and J by 8 bases, with 5 bases of the junction left unmatched. In nucleotides, the CDR3 is TGTGCCAGCCGGGGGGGGGCCGATGAGCAGTTCTTC. It yields the protein CASRGGADEQFF.

This clone was recorded a few times. CDR3 sequence (DNA): TGTGCCAGCAGCCCGAGAGCGGGAGTAGGGTACGAGCAGTACTTC. It encodes CASSPRAGVGYEQYF. The chain recombines TRBV9 with TRBJ2-7, with 8 bases matching TRBD2. Trimming at V came to 4 bases and at J to 4 bases, leaving 10 bases not matched to a gene. This CDR3 contains 15 residues. The germline gives CDR1 SGDLS, CDR2 YYNGEE.

V gene TRBV28 combines with J gene TRBJ2-5; D possibly corresponds to TRBD1 (6 bases). The CDR3 runs 12 residues. Germline CDR1 MDHEN, CDR2 SYDVKM. V lost 6 bases and J 8 bases, leaving 13 bases between the germline ends. The CDR3 is CASSHPQGTQYF. In DNA form, the CDR3 reads TGTGCCAGCAGCCACCCACAGGGCACCCAGTACTTC.

The chain links TRBV21-1 to TRBJ2-7; the DNA was not used to check the table's D call, TRBD1. TRBV21-1 is designated a pseudogene. CDR3 length equals 17 residues. The CDR3 DNA is TGTGCCAGCAGCATCTCGGGGGGGGGACAGGGGTTCTACGAGCAGTACTTC. This codes for CASSISGGGQGFYEQYF.

This chain uses TRBV30 with TRBJ2-4; D might be TRBD2 (6 bases). This CDR3 is 15 amino acids long. In germline, CDR1 is GTSNPN, CDR2 SVGIG (reference sequence). V lost 2 bases, J lost 0 bases, and 11 bases lay in between. The CDR3 nucleotides read TGTGCCTGGAGTCTTCTAGCGTTAGCCAAAAACATTCAGTACTTC. The encoded protein is CAWSLLALAKNIQYF.

This chain connects TRBV3-1 (or the pseudogene TRBV3-2) to TRBJ2-7; D not resolved. This CDR3 is 11 amino acids long. V dropped 3 bases and J dropped 3 bases, with 3 bases sitting between them. Germline CDR1 reads LGHDT; CDR2 reads YNNKEL (reference sequence). CDR3 protein: CASSQHYEQYF. DNA of the CDR3: TGTGCCAGCAGCCAGCACTACGAGCAGTACTTC.

In its sample, this clone was seen a few times. This chain connects TRBV7-2 to TRBJ1-2; D not certain. The germline V and J ends were trimmed by 1 base and 4 bases, with 13 bases remaining between them. The CDR3 spans 15 residues. Germline CDR1 and CDR2: SGHTA and FQGNSA. The CDR3 is CASSLEKAAVYGYTF. The CDR3 bases are TGTGCCAGCAGCTTAGAGAAAGCGGCCGTCTATGGCTACACCTTC. Variable domain in full (rest from reference TRBV7-2 and TRBJ1-2): GAGVSQSPSNKVTEKGKDVELRCDPISGHTALYWYRQSLGQGLEFLIYFQGNSAPDKSGLPSDRFSAERTGGSVSTLTIQRTQQEDSAVYLCASSLEKAAVYGYTFGSGTRLTVV.

The chain uses TRBV3-1 (or the pseudogene TRBV3-2) and TRBJ2-1; D is unresolved. Germline-derived CDR1 and CDR2 are LGHDT and YNNKEL (reference sequence). This CDR3 spans 12 amino acids. V shed 3 bases and J shed 6 bases, with 6 bases lying between them. Written as DNA, the CDR3 is TGTGCCAGCAGCCACGGCATCAATGAGCAGTTCTTC. The encoded protein is CASSHGINEQFF.

V gene TRBV5-1 combines with J gene TRBJ1-1; weak D call: TRBD1 (6 bases). The CDR3 covers 14 residues. Germline V CDR1 and CDR2: SGHRS, YFSETQ. Trimming shortened V by 0 bases and J by 4 bases, and 10 bases separated the two germline ends. The CDR3 here is CASSLGQGLTEAFF. CDR3 nucleotide sequence: TGCGCCAGCAGCTTGGGCCAGGGGCTCACTGAAGCTTTCTTT.

The V call is TRBV29-1, the J call TRBJ1-1, with 9 bases identical to TRBD1. The V segment lost 7 bases and the J segment 0 bases; nucleotides outside the gene matches: 3. Germline-derived CDR1 and CDR2 are SQVTM and ANQGSEA. This CDR3 contains 13 residues. In DNA, the CDR3 is TGCAGCGCCCGGGACAGGGTGAACACTGAAGCTTTCTTT. Amino acids: CSARDRVNTEAFF.